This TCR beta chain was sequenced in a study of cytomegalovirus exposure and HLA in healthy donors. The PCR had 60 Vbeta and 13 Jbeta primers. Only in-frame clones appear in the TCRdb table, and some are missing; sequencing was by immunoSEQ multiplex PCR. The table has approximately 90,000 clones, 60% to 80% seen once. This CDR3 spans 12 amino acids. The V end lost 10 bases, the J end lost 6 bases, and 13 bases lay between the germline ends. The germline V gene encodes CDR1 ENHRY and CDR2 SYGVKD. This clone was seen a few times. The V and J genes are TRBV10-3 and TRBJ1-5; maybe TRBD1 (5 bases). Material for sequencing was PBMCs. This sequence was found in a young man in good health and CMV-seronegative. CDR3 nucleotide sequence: TGTGCCACCGGGGGGGTGGGTCAGCCCCAGCATTTT. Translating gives CATGGVGQPQHF.